This T cell receptor (beta chain) was captured in a study of post-analysis software for immune sequencing data. Findings and limits, study-wide: Relative to controls, patients had five TRBV segments at higher frequency, with TRBV5-6, TRBV5-1 and TRBV20-1 among these.

Unique molecular identifiers were present in the TCR beta cDNA libraries. The yield from roughly 1 to 10 million T cells was 500,000 or so cDNA molecules in total. TCRdb used MiXCR to reprocess the PCR reads, holding one entry per CDR3 protein. The sample holds around 700,000 distinct CDR3 sequences, more than 50% seen once. A single count supports this clonotype. Its specificity is not known. Germline lookup yields CDR1 MDHEN and CDR2 SYDVKM. The CDR3 runs 13 residues. Deletions cut 3 bases from V and 9 bases from J, with 14 bases between. The source is a girl aged 2-10 years with multiple sclerosis. Sequencing was performed on blood. The chain is built from TRBV28 and TRBJ1-1; maybe TRBD1 (6 bases). This chain's CDR3 is CASSFVLGTKAFF. DNA for the CDR3: TGTGCCAGCAGTTTTGTTCTCGGGACAAAAGCTTTCTTT.